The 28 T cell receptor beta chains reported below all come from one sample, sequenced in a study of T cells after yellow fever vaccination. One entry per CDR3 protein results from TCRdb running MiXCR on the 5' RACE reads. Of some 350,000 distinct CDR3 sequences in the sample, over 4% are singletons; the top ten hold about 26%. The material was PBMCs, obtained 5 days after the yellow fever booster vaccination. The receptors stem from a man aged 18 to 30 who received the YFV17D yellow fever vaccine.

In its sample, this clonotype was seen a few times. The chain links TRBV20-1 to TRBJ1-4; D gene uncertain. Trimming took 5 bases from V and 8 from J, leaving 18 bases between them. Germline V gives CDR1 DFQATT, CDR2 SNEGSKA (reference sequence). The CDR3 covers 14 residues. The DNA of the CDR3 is TGCAGTGCTGCGGAGACTGGTGCGGCAGAAAAACTGTTTTTT. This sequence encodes CSAAETGAAEKLFF.

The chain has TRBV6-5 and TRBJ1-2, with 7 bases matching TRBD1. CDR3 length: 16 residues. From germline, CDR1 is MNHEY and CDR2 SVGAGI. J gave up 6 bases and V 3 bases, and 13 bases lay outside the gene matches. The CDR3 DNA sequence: TGTGCCAGCAGTTATGAATCAGCACACGGGACAGATGGCTACACCTTC. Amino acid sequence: CASSYESAHGTDGYTF.

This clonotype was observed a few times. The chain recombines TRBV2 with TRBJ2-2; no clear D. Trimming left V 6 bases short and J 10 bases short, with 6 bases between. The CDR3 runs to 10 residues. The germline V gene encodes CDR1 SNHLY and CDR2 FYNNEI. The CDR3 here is CASRGPELFF. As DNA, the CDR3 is TGTGCCAGCAGAGGCCCGGAGCTGTTTTTT.

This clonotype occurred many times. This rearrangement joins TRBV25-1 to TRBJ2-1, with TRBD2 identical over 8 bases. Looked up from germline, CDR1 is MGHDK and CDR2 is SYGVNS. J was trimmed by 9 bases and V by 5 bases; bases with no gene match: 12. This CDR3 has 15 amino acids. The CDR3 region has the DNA TGTGCCAGCAGTCTAAGCGGGGGAGGCCTCACTGAGCAGTTCTTC. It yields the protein CASSLSGGGLTEQFF.

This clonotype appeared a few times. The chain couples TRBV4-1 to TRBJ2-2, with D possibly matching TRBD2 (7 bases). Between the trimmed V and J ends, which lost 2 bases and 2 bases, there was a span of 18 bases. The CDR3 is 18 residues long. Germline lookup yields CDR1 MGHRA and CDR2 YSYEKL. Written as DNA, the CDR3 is TGCGCCAGCAGCCAACGCCGGGGGGCCTACGGTAACACCGGGGAGCTGTTTTTT. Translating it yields CASSQRRGAYGNTGELFF.

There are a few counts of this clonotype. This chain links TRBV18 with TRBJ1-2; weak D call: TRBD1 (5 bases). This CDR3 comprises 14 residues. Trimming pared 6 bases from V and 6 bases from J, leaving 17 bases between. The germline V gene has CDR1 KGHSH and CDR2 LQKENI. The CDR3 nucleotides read TGTGCCAGCTCGAACCAGCAGGGCCGGAATGGCTACACCTTC. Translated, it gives CASSNQQGRNGYTF.

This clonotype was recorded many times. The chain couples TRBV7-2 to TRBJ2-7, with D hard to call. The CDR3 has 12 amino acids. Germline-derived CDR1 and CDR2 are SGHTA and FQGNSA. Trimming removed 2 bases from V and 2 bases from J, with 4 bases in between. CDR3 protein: CASSLNAYEQYF. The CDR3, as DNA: TGTGCCAGCAGCTTAAATGCCTACGAGCAGTACTTC.

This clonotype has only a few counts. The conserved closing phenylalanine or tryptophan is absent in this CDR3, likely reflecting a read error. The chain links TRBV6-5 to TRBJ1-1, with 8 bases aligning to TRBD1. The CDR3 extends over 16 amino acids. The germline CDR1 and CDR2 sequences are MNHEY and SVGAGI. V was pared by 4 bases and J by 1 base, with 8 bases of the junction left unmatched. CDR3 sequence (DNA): TGTGCCAGCAGTTCGCCGCTAGGACAGGGGAACACTGAAGCTTTCCTT. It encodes CASSSPLGQGNTEAFL.

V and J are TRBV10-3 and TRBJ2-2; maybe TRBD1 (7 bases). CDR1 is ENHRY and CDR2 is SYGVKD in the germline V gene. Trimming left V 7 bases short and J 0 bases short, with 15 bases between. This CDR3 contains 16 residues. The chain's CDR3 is CAITAGTDTNTGELFF. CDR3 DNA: TGTGCCATCACCGCGGGGACAGATACGAACACCGGGGAGCTGTTTTTT.

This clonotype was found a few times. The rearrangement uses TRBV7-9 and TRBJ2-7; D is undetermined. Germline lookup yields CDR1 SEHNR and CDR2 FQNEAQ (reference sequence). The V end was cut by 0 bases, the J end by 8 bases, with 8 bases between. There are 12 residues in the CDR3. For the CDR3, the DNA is TGTGCCAGCAGCTTAGCGGGCCACAAGCAGTACGTC. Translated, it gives CASSLAGHKQYV.

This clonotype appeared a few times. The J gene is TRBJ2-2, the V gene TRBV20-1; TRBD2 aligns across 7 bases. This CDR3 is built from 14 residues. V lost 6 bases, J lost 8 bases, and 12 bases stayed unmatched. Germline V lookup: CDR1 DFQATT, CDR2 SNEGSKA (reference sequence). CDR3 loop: CSALGGTPSGELFF. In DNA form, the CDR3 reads TGCAGTGCCCTCGGGGGGACGCCCAGTGGGGAGCTGTTTTTT.

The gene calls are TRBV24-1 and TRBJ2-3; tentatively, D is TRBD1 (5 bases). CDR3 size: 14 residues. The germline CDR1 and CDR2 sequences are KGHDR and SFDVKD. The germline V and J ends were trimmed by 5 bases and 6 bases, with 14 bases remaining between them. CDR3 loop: CATSASARADTQYF. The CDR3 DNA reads TGTGCCACCAGTGCCAGCGCCAGGGCCGATACGCAGTATTTT.

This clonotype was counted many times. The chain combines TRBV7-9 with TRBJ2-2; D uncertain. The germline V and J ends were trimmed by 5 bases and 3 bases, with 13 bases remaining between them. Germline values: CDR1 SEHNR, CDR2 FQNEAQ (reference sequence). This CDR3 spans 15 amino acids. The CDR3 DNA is TGTGCCAGCAGCACCCATCGCCCGGACACCGGGGAGCTGTTTTTT. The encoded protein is CASSTHRPDTGELFF.

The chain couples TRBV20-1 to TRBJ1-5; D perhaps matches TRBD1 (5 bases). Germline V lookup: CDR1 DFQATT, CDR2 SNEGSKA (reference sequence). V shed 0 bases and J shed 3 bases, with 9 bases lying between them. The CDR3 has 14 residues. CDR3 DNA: TGCAGTGCTAGAGATTCAGGGAACAATCAGCCCCAGCATTTT. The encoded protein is CSARDSGNNQPQHF.

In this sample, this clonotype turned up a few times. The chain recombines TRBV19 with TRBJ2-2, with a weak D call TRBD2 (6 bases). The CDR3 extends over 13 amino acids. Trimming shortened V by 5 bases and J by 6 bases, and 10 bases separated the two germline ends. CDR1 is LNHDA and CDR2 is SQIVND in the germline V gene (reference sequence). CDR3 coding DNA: TGTGCCAGTAGTGCCTCTAGCGCCGGGGAGCTGTTTTTT. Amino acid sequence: CASSASSAGELFF.

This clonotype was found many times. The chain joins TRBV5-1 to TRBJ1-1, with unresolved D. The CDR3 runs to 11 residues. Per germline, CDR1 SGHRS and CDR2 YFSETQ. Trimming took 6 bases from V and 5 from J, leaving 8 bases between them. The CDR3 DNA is TGCGCCAGCATTGGAGTAACTGAAGCTTTCTTT. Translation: CASIGVTEAFF.

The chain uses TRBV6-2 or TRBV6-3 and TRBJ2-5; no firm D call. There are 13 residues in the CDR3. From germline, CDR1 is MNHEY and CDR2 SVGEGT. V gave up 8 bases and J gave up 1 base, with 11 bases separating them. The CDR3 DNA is TGTGCCAGCCGAGCACACAGCCAAGAGACCCAGTACTTC. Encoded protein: CASRAHSQETQYF.

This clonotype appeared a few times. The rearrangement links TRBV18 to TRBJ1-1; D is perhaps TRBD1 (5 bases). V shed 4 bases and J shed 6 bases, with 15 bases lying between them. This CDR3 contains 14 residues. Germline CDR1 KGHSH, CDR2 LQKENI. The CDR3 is CASSLEPTGPEAFF. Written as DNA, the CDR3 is TGTGCCAGCTCACTGGAACCTACAGGACCTGAAGCTTTCTTT.

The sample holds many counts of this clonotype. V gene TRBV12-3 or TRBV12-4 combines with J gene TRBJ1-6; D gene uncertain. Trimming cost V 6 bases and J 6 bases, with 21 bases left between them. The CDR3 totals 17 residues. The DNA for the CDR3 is TGTGCCAGCAGCGCCATAACCTCAGAAATTTCTAATTCACCCCTCCACTTT. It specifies CASSAITSEISNSPLHF.

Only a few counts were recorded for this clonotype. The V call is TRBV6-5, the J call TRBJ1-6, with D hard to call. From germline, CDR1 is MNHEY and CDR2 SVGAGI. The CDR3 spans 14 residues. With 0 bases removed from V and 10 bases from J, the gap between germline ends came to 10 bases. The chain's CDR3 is CASSYSGSRSPLHF. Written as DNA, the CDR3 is TGTGCCAGCAGTTACTCGGGCAGCCGGTCACCCCTCCACTTT.

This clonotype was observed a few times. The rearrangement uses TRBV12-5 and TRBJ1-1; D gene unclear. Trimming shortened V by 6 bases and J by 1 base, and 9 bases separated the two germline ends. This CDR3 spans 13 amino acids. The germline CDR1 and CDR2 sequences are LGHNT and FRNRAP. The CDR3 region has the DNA TGTGCTAGTGGCCTGGAACCGAACACTGAAGCTTTCTTT. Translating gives CASGLEPNTEAFF.

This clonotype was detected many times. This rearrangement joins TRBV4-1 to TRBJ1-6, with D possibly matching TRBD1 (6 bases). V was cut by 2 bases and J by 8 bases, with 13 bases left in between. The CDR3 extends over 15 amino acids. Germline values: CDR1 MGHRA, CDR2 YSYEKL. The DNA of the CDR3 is TGCGCCAGCAGCCAACGGTCAGGGGCACATTCACCCCTCCACTTT. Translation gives CASSQRSGAHSPLHF.

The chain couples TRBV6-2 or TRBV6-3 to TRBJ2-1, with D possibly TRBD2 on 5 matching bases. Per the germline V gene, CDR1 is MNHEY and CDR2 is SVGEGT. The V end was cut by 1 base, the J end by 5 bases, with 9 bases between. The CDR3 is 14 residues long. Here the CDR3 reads CASSYWRTHNEQFF. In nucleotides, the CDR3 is TGTGCCAGCAGTTACTGGCGGACTCACAATGAGCAGTTCTTC.

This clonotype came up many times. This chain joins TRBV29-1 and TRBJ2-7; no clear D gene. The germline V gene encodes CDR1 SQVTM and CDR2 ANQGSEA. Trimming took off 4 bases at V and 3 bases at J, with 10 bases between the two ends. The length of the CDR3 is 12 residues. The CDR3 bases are TGCAGCGTTGTTCCAGAGGACTACGAGCAGTACTTC. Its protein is CSVVPEDYEQYF.

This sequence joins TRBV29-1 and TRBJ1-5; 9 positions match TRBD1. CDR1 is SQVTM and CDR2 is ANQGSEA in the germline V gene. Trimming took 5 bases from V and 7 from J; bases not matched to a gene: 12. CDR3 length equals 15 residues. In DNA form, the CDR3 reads TGCAGCGTTCAAACCGGGACAGGGCAAGGACAGCCCCAGCATTTT. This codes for CSVQTGTGQGQPQHF.

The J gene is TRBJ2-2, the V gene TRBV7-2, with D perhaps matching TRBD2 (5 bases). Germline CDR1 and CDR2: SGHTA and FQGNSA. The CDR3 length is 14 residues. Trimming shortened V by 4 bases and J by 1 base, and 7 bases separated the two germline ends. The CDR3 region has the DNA TGTGCCAGCAGCTCGGGGATGAACACCGGGGAGCTGTTTTTT. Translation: CASSSGMNTGELFF.

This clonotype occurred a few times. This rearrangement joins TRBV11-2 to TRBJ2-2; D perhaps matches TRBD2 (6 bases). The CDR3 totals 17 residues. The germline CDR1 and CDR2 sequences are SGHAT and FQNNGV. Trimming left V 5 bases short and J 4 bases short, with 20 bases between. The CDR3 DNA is TGTGCCAGCAGCAACTTGCGGGGAGGATCGGGCACCGGGGAGCTGTTTTTT. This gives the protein CASSNLRGGSGTGELFF. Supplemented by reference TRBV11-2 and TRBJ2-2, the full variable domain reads EAGVAQSPRYKIIEKRQSVAFWCNPISGHATLYWYQQILGQGPKLLIQFQNNGVVDDSQLPKDRFSAERLKGVDSTLKIQPAKLEDSAVYLCASSNLRGGSGTGELFFGEGSRLTVL.

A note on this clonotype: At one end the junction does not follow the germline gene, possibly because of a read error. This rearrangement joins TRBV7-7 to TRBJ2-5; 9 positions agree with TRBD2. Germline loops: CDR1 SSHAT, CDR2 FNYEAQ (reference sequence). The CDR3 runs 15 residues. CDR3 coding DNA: TGTGCTAGCAGCTTGGGACTAGCCTGGCAAGAGACCCAGTACTTC. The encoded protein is CASSLGLAWQETQYF.